The 8 T cell receptor beta chains reported below all come from one sample, sequenced in a study of blood T cell repertoires in COVID-19. Some clones are missing from TCRdb's copy, which holds only in-frame ones; the method was immunoSEQ multiplex PCR. The sample consists of 150,000 to 200,000 clones, 80% of them appearing once. The sample comprised PBMCs or T cells enriched from blood (not recorded which). All receptors derive from a man aged 40-50 years who had recovered from COVID-19.

This chain joins TRBV10-2 and TRBJ2-1, with D hard to call. Looked up from germline, CDR1 is WSHSY and CDR2 is SAAADI. The CDR3 is made up of 13 amino acids. V lost 4 bases to trimming and J lost 3 bases, with 7 bases between them. DNA for the CDR3: TGCGCCAGCAGTGCATACGGCTACAATGAGCAGTTCTTC. Its translation: CASSAYGYNEQFF.

This clone was seen a handful of times. The gene calls are TRBV7-9 and TRBJ2-2; D gene unclear. Germline loops: CDR1 SEHNR, CDR2 FQNEAQ (reference sequence). This CDR3 contains 12 residues. CDR3 residues: CGFEQNTGELFF. CDR3 coding DNA: TGTGGGTTCGAACAGAACACCGGGGAGCTGTTTTTT.

This chain connects TRBV5-1 to TRBJ2-3; 12 bases align to TRBD1. Trimming took 0 bases from V and 4 from J; bases not matched to a gene: 3. The CDR3 has 16 residues. Looked up from germline, CDR1 is SGHRS and CDR2 is YFSETQ. The CDR3 here is CASSLAGTGGADTQYF. For the CDR3, the DNA is TGCGCCAGCAGCTTGGCCGGGACAGGGGGCGCAGATACGCAGTATTTT.

The chain combines TRBV12-3 or TRBV12-4 with TRBJ1-2; D remains ambiguous. The V end lost 4 bases, the J end lost 8 bases, and 8 bases lay between the germline ends. The CDR3 totals 11 residues. Here the CDR3 reads CASSSDGGYTF. CDR3 nucleotide sequence: TGTGCCAGCAGTTCCGACGGGGGCTACACCTTC.

The rearrangement uses TRBV6-5 and TRBJ1-4; D is unclear. The CDR3 runs 15 residues. V was shortened by 4 bases and J by 0 bases, with 9 bases between the two germline ends. Germline lookup yields CDR1 MNHEY and CDR2 SVGAGI. The CDR3: CASSLDSATNEKLFF. The CDR3 DNA reads as TGTGCCAGCAGTTTAGACTCTGCAACTAATGAAAAACTGTTTTTT.

The chain couples TRBV2 to TRBJ1-2, with D uncertain. V lost 4 bases and J 4 bases, leaving 16 bases between the germline ends. The CDR3 totals 15 residues. In germline, CDR1 is SNHLY, CDR2 FYNNEI. The CDR3 DNA follows: TGTGCCAGCAGTGGGGGTCGGGGAAAAGTCTATGGCTACACCTTC. Amino acids: CASSGGRGKVYGYTF.

J is TRBJ1-4 and V is TRBV9; 8 bases map to TRBD1. Germline V gene sequence: CDR1 SGDLS, CDR2 YYNGEE. After removal of 3 bases from V and 2 bases from J, the junction contained 3 bases not matched to a gene. The CDR3 runs to 15 residues. The CDR3 protein is CASSATGATNEKLFF. The CDR3 nucleotides read TGTGCCAGCAGCGCGACAGGGGCGACTAATGAAAAACTGTTTTTT.

The rearrangement links TRBV6-1 to TRBJ1-2; D possibly corresponds to TRBD1 (6 bases). CDR1 is MNHNS and CDR2 is SASEGT in the germline V gene. V lost 3 bases and J 2 bases, leaving 16 bases between the germline ends. There are 16 residues in the CDR3. The CDR3 protein is CASSDTGHRMNYGYTF. CDR3 bases: TGTGCCAGCAGTGATACGGGACACCGGATGAACTATGGCTACACCTTC.